The rows below give T cell receptor beta chains drawn from one sample of a study of read filtering for tumor transcriptome and immune sequencing. MiXCR was run by TCRdb on the reads, yielding one entry per CDR3 protein. The sample contains some 80,000 distinct CDR3 sequences, more than 9% of which appear only once. The sample taken for sequencing was a population of CD138-negative cells sorted from bone marrow. These receptors were taken from a donor over 35 with multiple myeloma. Both conserved end residues are part of each CDR3.

CASSLDRDNEKLFF TRBJ1-4 TRBV18
CASSNQGVDTQYF TRBJ2-3 TRBV6-5
CASSQGLAGGWYEQYF TRBJ2-7 TRBV4-2
CASSEPRSASGSAKPTYNEQFF TRBJ2-1 TRBV25-1
CATSRELTSGGIQYF TRBJ2-4 TRBV15
CASSLAPALAGHHQETQYF TRBJ2-5 TRBV5-1
CASSSKWDGAEQYF TRBJ2-7 TRBV6-5
CASFGQKPPSGANVLTF TRBJ2-6 TRBV19
CASRLANYNEQFF TRBJ2-1 TRBV5-1
CSVGVDGIQETQYF TRBJ2-5 TRBV29-1
CASSYSPGTLLYEQYF TRBJ2-7 TRBV6-6
CASSSGTSGGLYEKQYF TRBJ2-7 TRBV5-1
CASRWGYGQFF TRBJ2-1 TRBV19
CASSPFGGASVLTLHF TRBJ1-6 TRBV11-3
CATSDLIGSSYNQPQHF TRBJ1-5 TRBV24-1
CASSVGLSSGANVLTF TRBJ2-6 TRBV19
CSAREGGRATRDEQFF TRBJ2-1 TRBV20-1
CASSPWGDRGYEQYF TRBJ2-7 TRBV28
CARLAASGSRGNEQFF TRBJ2-1 TRBV6-4
CAIGLAGDPSYNEQFF TRBJ2-1 TRBV10-3
CASSSSPPGQGISEQYF TRBJ2-7 TRBV7-2
CASSLATGQSSYEQYF TRBJ2-7 TRBV7-9
CASSLGVNVFTDTQYF TRBJ2-3 TRBV5-1
CGSSLPRGFPNEQFF TRBJ2-1 TRBV28